The clone carrying this T cell receptor (beta chain) was picked up a small number of times. The data derive from a study of T cells in Graves' hyperthyroidism and ophthalmopathy. J was trimmed by 6 bases and V by 0 bases; bases with no gene match: 7. The V gene's germline CDR1 is DFQATT and CDR2 SNEGSKA (reference sequence). CDR3 length equals 14 residues. The TCR beta CDR3 regions underwent amplification using RNA transcripts as the source. First-round RT-PCR of the TCR CDR3 relied on the HTBI primer set. TCRdb used MiXCR to reprocess the multiplex PCR reads, holding one entry per CDR3 protein. Altogether roughly 300,000 distinct CDR3 sequences are present, approximately 15% being singletons, with the ten largest covering 20% to 25%.

The chain links TRBV20-1 to TRBJ2-7; 8 bases map to TRBD2. Sequenced material: blood. The source of this sequence is a woman aged 25 to 39 with Graves' hyperthyroidism. CDR3: CSARDDGRAREQYF. The CDR3 region has the DNA TGCAGTGCTAGAGATGACGGGAGGGCCCGCGAGCAGTACTTC.